Shown below are 25 T cell receptor beta chains from a single sample sequenced in a study of blood T cell repertoires in COVID-19. Assay used: immunoSEQ multiplex PCR; TCRdb lists only in-frame clones, some missing. The sample has about 250,000 clones; about nine tenths are singletons. Sequenced input: peripheral blood. These receptors were obtained from a woman in her twenties or thirties with COVID-19, enrolled during active disease.

This clone was counted between two and nine times. The V gene is TRBV7-9, the J gene TRBJ2-2, with TRBD2 identical over 7 bases. Trimming at V came to 4 bases and at J to 6 bases, leaving 5 bases not matched to a gene. Per germline, CDR1 SEHNR and CDR2 FQNEAQ (reference sequence). This CDR3 has 14 amino acids. The CDR3 is CASSSTSLPGELFF. For the CDR3, the DNA is TGTGCCAGCAGCTCGACTAGCCTCCCCGGGGAGCTGTTTTTT. Complete variable domain (other parts from reference TRBV7-9 and TRBJ2-2): DTGVSQNPRHKITKRGQNVTFRCDPISEHNRLYWYRQTLGQGPEFLTYFQNEAQLEKSRLLSDRFSAERPKGSFSTLEIQRTEQGDSAMYLCASSSTSLPGELFFGEGSRLTVL.

This clone has just a few counts. The chain joins TRBV7-6 to TRBJ2-1; 8 bases match TRBD2. V lost 5 bases, J lost 9 bases, and 9 bases stayed unmatched. The germline CDR1 and CDR2 sequences are SGHVS and FNYEAQ. The CDR3 runs 14 residues. CDR3 loop: CASSGGRGRTEQFF. The CDR3 DNA reads TGTGCCAGCAGCGGGGGGCGCGGGAGGACTGAGCAGTTCTTC. Drawing the rest from reference TRBV7-6 and TRBJ2-1, the complete variable domain is GAGVSQSPRYKVTKRGQDVALRCDPISGHVSLYWYRQALGQGPEFLTYFNYEAQQDKSGLPNDRFSAERPEGSISTLTIQRTEQRDSAMYRCASSGGRGRTEQFFGPGTRLTVL.

J is TRBJ1-2 and V is TRBV19, with 7 positions matching TRBD1. The CDR3 sequence is 17 residues long. V lost 3 bases and J lost 0; bases outside the gene matches: 10. Germline CDR1 LNHDA, CDR2 SQIVND (reference sequence). The DNA of the CDR3 is TGTGCCAGTAGTATCCTGTCGGGACAGAGAACTAACTATGGCTACACCTTC. As protein: CASSILSGQRTNYGYTF. The full variable domain, completed using reference TRBV19 and TRBJ1-2, is DGGITQSPKYLFRKEGQNVTLSCEQNLNHDAMYWYRQDPGQGLRLIYYSQIVNDFQKGDIAEGYSVSREKKESFPLTVTSAQKNPTAFYLCASSILSGQRTNYGYTFGSGTRLTVV.

This sequence joins TRBV13 and TRBJ2-2; the match to TRBD2 covers 8 bases. CDR1 and CDR2 from the germline V gene are PRHDT and FYEKMQ (reference sequence). The length of the CDR3 is 16 residues. Unmatched junction bases numbered 10, after V lost 7 bases and J lost 3 bases. The CDR3 spells CASTAHGGADTGELFF. The CDR3 DNA sequence: TGTGCCAGCACCGCCCACGGGGGGGCCGACACCGGGGAGCTGTTTTTT.

The chain combines TRBV7-2 with TRBJ1-6, with 8 bases fitting TRBD1. The CDR3 spans 14 residues. Trimming removed 7 bases from V and 8 bases from J; junction bases left unmatched: 7. Per the germline V gene, CDR1 is SGHTA and CDR2 is FQGNSA. In DNA, the CDR3 is TGTGCCAGCACCGACGGACAGGGTTATTCACCCCTCCACTTT. Amino acid sequence: CASTDGQGYSPLHF. Full variable domain (rest looked up from reference TRBV7-2 and TRBJ1-6): GAGVSQSPSNKVTEKGKDVELRCDPISGHTALYWYRQSLGQGLEFLIYFQGNSAPDKSGLPSDRFSAERTGGSVSTLTIQRTQQEDSAVYLCASTDGQGYSPLHFGNGTRLTVT.

J is TRBJ2-5 and V is TRBV6-1; 10 bases line up with TRBD2. This CDR3 region has 15 residues. J was trimmed by 5 bases and V by 1 base; bases with no gene match: 4. Germline V gene sequence: CDR1 MNHNS, CDR2 SASEGT. The CDR3 DNA is TGTGCCAGCAGTGAAGGACTAGCGGGTTGGGAGACCCAGTACTTC. Protein product: CASSEGLAGWETQYF.

This chain uses TRBV13 with TRBJ2-1; 9 positions match TRBD2. CDR1 PRHDT and CDR2 FYEKMQ come from the germline V gene (reference sequence). CDR3 length equals 15 residues. V lost 5 bases and J lost 6; bases outside the gene matches: 8. The CDR3 nucleotides are TGTGCCAGCAGCCTACTCGGCGGGGGGGCCAATGAGCAGTTCTTC. Its translation is CASSLLGGGANEQFF.

This clone came up once. This chain links TRBV3-1 (or the pseudogene TRBV3-2) with TRBJ1-5, with TRBD1 as a possible D gene (5 bases). CDR3 length equals 15 residues. The germline CDR1 and CDR2 sequences are LGHDT and YNNKEL (reference sequence). Trimming removed 7 bases at V and 0 bases at J, with 13 bases between. In nucleotides, the CDR3 is TGTGCCAGCAACCTGGACACGTTTAGCAATCAGCCCCAGCATTTT. It specifies CASNLDTFSNQPQHF.

This chain uses TRBV6-4 with TRBJ1-6; D might be TRBD1 (6 bases). Germline-derived CDR1 and CDR2 are MRHNA and SNTAGT. The V end lost 6 bases, the J end lost 11 bases, and 14 bases lay between the germline ends. The CDR3 loop spans 13 amino acids. The CDR3 region is CASRAGQQTPLHF. The CDR3 region has the DNA TGTGCCAGCAGAGCCGGACAGCAAACACCCCTCCACTTT.

J is TRBJ2-5 and V is TRBV5-1; tentative D call: TRBD2 (6 bases). The germline gives CDR1 SGHRS, CDR2 YFSETQ. The V and J ends lost 5 bases and 5 bases respectively, with 13 bases between them. The CDR3 extends over 13 amino acids. The CDR3 region has the DNA TGCGCCAGCAGAGAGGACTACCGGGAGACCCAGTACTTC. This gives the protein CASREDYRETQYF.

V gene TRBV18 combines with J gene TRBJ1-3, with D hard to call. Germline CDR1 and CDR2: KGHSH and LQKENI. The germline V and J ends were trimmed by 2 bases and 0 bases, with 8 bases remaining between them. The CDR3 runs to 15 residues. CDR3 DNA: TGTGCCAGCTCACCAATGGAGAGCTCTGGAAACACCATATATTTT. This encodes CASSPMESSGNTIYF.

The chain employs TRBV6-1 and TRBJ1-5; D not resolved. V lost 1 base and J 2 bases, leaving 9 bases between the germline ends. Germline assignment: CDR1 MNHNS and CDR2 SASEGT. This CDR3 has 15 amino acids. The DNA of the CDR3 is TGTGCCAGCAGTGAAGGACGGACTGGCAATCAGCCCCAGCATTTT. Its protein product is CASSEGRTGNQPQHF.

The rearrangement joins TRBV19 to TRBJ1-2; the D gene is possibly TRBD1 (5 bases). The CDR3 has 13 amino acids. The germline gives CDR1 LNHDA, CDR2 SQIVND (reference sequence). V was shortened by 8 bases and J by 10 bases, with 20 bases between the two germline ends. CDR3 nucleotide sequence: TGTGCCAGTTTTACAGGTCCTTTCTGGTCCTACACCTTC. As protein: CASFTGPFWSYTF.

This sequence joins TRBV9 and TRBJ2-1; 7 bases are a match to TRBD2. V lost 1 base and J lost 0; bases outside the gene matches: 1. CDR3 length equals 15 residues. The germline CDR1 and CDR2 sequences are SGDLS and YYNGEE. This CDR3 is CASSVTSVSYNEQFF. The CDR3 nucleotides read TGTGCCAGCAGCGTAACTAGCGTCTCCTACAATGAGCAGTTCTTC.

The rearrangement links TRBV14 to TRBJ2-3; TRBD2 aligns across 7 bases. With V trimmed by 8 bases and J by 3 bases, 8 bases remained unmatched. The germline V gene encodes CDR1 SGHDN and CDR2 FVKESK. This CDR3 is 14 amino acids long. This chain's CDR3 is CASSRGGWTDTQYF. CDR3 coding DNA: TGTGCCAGCTCCCGCGGGGGATGGACAGATACGCAGTATTTT.

The chain employs TRBV18 and TRBJ1-6; 7 positions match TRBD1. Germline V CDR1 and CDR2: KGHSH, LQKENI. Losses at the gene ends were 6 bases for V and 6 bases for J; bases not matched to a gene: 5. The CDR3 has 14 residues. Here the CDR3 reads CASSKRDSNSPLHF. The CDR3 nucleotides are TGTGCCAGCTCCAAAAGGGACAGTAATTCACCCCTCCACTTT.

DNA for the CDR3: TGTGCCAGCTCACCGGGGTCGGCGGGAGGGCCCGATACGCAGTATTTT. This encodes CASSPGSAGGPDTQYF. The V call is TRBV18, the J call TRBJ2-3; 9 bases fit TRBD2. V trimming: 3 bases; J trimming: 6 bases; junction bases outside the gene matches: 10. CDR1 KGHSH and CDR2 LQKENI come from the germline V gene. The CDR3 spans 16 residues.

The chain recombines TRBV2 with TRBJ2-2, with TRBD2 matching over 10 bases. V was pared by 1 base and J by 5 bases, with 4 bases of the junction left unmatched. In germline, CDR1 is SNHLY, CDR2 FYNNEI. The CDR3 runs 16 residues. The CDR3 loop reads CASSEEAGGGTGELFF. CDR3 bases: TGTGCCAGCAGTGAAGAAGCGGGAGGGGGGACCGGGGAGCTGTTTTTT.

This chain connects TRBV19 to TRBJ1-4; D not certain. The CDR3 runs 13 residues. The ends were cut back, 3 bases at V and 6 bases at J, with 8 bases in the middle. CDR1 and CDR2 from the germline V gene are LNHDA and SQIVND (reference sequence). The CDR3 coding sequence is TGTGCCAGTAGTATGGGCAGGTATGAAAAACTGTTTTTT. Its translation is CASSMGRYEKLFF.

The V and J genes are TRBV5-4 and TRBJ1-5; the match to TRBD1 covers 10 bases. Trimming took 4 bases from V and 7 from J; bases not matched to a gene: 8. The CDR3 runs to 15 residues. The germline V gene has CDR1 SGHNT and CDR2 YYREEE (reference sequence). CDR3: CASSVAGTGEQPQHF. Written as DNA, the CDR3 is TGTGCCAGCAGCGTGGCCGGGACAGGGGAACAGCCCCAGCATTTT. Filled out from reference TRBV5-4 and TRBJ1-5, the complete variable domain reads ETGVTQSPTHLIKTRGQQVTLRCSSQSGHNTVSWYQQALGQGPQFIFQYYREEENGRGNFPPRFSGLQFPNYSSELNVNALELDDSALYLCASSVAGTGEQPQHFGDGTRLSIL.

CDR3 protein: CASSLAVLAGPPDTQYF. The CDR3 bases are TGCGCCAGCAGCTTGGCCGTACTAGCGGGACCCCCAGATACGCAGTATTTT. The rearrangement joins TRBV5-1 to TRBJ2-3, with 10 bases lining up with TRBD2. With 0 bases clipped from V and 4 bases from J, the junction kept 8 bases outside the gene matches. Germline values: CDR1 SGHRS, CDR2 YFSETQ. The CDR3 extends over 17 amino acids.

The genes are TRBV9 and TRBJ1-5; TRBD1 matches 12 bases. Germline values: CDR1 SGDLS, CDR2 YYNGEE. The CDR3 has 19 residues. Losses at the gene ends were 0 bases for V and 4 bases for J; bases not matched to a gene: 11. For the CDR3, the DNA is TGTGCCAGCAGCGTAGTCTGGGACAGGGGGCGCCCGAGGAATCAGCCCCAGCATTTT. Protein: CASSVVWDRGRPRNQPQHF.

This sequence joins TRBV6-5 and TRBJ2-3; 8 nucleotides agree with TRBD2. The CDR3 has 14 amino acids. From germline, CDR1 is MNHEY and CDR2 SVGAGI. The V and J ends lost 3 bases and 6 bases, in that order; junction bases with no gene match: 5. The CDR3 spells CASSYSGGDDTQYF. The CDR3 region has the DNA TGTGCCAGCAGTTATTCCGGGGGGGACGATACGCAGTATTTT.

In DNA form, the CDR3 reads TGTGCCAGCAGCCACTCGATTATTGGGGCCACTGAAGCTTTCTTT. Protein product: CASSHSIIGATEAFF. The gene calls are TRBV7-9 and TRBJ1-1; possible D gene TRBD1, 5 bases. Trimming took 5 bases from V and 4 from J, leaving 17 bases between them. The CDR3 spans 15 residues. Germline V gene lookup returns CDR1 SEHNR and CDR2 FQNEAQ (reference sequence). The full variable domain, with the rest looked up from reference TRBV7-9 and TRBJ1-1, is DTGVSQNPRHKITKRGQNVTFRCDPISEHNRLYWYRQTLGQGPEFLTYFQNEAQLEKSRLLSDRFSAERPKGSFSTLEIQRTEQGDSAMYLCASSHSIIGATEAFFGQGTRLTVV.

For the CDR3, the DNA is TGTGCCATCAGTGCTGAGGGCCGATACTCCTACGAGCAGTACGTC. Translated, it gives CAISAEGRYSYEQYV. The V call is TRBV10-3, the J call TRBJ2-7; D may be TRBD2 (5 bases). CDR1 and CDR2 (germline): ENHRY, SYGVKD. Between the trimmed V and J ends, which lost 4 bases and 0 bases, there was a span of 13 bases. This CDR3 contains 15 residues.